The next 31 T cell receptor beta chains were all read from a single sample in a study of T cell responses to AZD1222 COVID-19 vaccine (dated by TCRdb to the early 2020s). Receptor amplification or capture employed the immunoSEQ multiplex PCR assay. TCRdb took over this immuneACCESS table, retaining in-frame rearrangements with V and J assigned. Such tables are incomplete; in checked studies, under half of the missing clones stem from an unresolved V gene, and the remainder is unexplained. Present in this sample are about 120,000 clones, over 75% of which were seen just once. The ten largest account for about 3.5% of the sample. The time point label for this specimen denotes: baseline before first vaccination. The sequencing here drew on peripheral blood, taken on day 0 of AZD1222 vaccination. The origin of the receptors is an adult in good health.

The chain recombines TRBV7-9 with TRBJ1-4, with a weak D call TRBD1 (5 bases). Trimming left V 2 bases short and J 5 bases short, with 15 bases between. CDR1 is SEHNR, CDR2 FQNEAQ, per germline (reference sequence). The CDR3 runs to 16 residues. CDR3 protein: CASSLRLVRQNEKLFF. The CDR3 bases are TGTGCCAGCAGCTTAAGACTCGTTCGACAGAATGAAAAACTGTTTTTT.

The chain has TRBV9 and TRBJ1-2; D gene ambiguous. Germline V gene data show CDR1 as SGDLS and CDR2 as YYNGEE. This CDR3 contains 15 residues. The V and J ends lost 0 bases and 8 bases respectively, with 17 bases between them. The CDR3, as DNA: TGTGCCAGCAGCGTAGATTTAGAAGGCCTTCGAGGCTACACCTTC. This encodes CASSVDLEGLRGYTF. The full variable domain, completed using reference TRBV9 and TRBJ1-2, is DSGVTQTPKHLITATGQRVTLRCSPRSGDLSVYWYQQSLDQGLQFLIQYYNGEERAKGNILERFSAQQFPDLHSELNLSSLELGDSALYFCASSVDLEGLRGYTFGSGTRLTVV.

A word on this clone: The same CDR3 arises from other DNA sequences in this sample as well. The genes are TRBV5-1 and TRBJ2-1; D is ambiguous. CDR1 and CDR2 (germline): SGHRS, YFSETQ. CDR3 length equals 11 residues. The V and J ends lost 2 bases and 5 bases respectively, with 2 bases between them. CDR3 in amino acids: CASSFDNEQFF. CDR3 sequence (DNA): TGCGCCAGCAGCTTTGACAATGAGCAGTTCTTC.

With regard to this clone: This sample also contains other DNA sequences that code for the same CDR3. This CDR3 is CASSPTGGGNQPQHF. The CDR3 DNA is TGTGCCAGCTCACCAACAGGGGGAGGCAATCAGCCCCAGCATTTT. This rearrangement joins TRBV18 to TRBJ1-5; 8 nucleotides agree with TRBD1. The CDR3 is made up of 15 amino acids. Per germline, CDR1 KGHSH and CDR2 LQKENI. The trim removed 2 bases at V and 2 bases at J, leaving 2 bases unmatched.

This rearrangement joins TRBV7-2 to TRBJ1-1, with 10 bases identical to TRBD1. This CDR3 has 16 amino acids. V lost 5 bases to trimming and J lost 3 bases; unmatched junction nucleotides: 9. The germline gives CDR1 SGHTA, CDR2 FQGNSA. As DNA, the CDR3 is TGTGCCAGCAGCCCCGGAGACAGGGGGCCCCACACTGAAGCTTTCTTT. Translated, it gives CASSPGDRGPHTEAFF.

The chain joins TRBV3-1 (or the pseudogene TRBV3-2) to TRBJ1-1, with D unresolved. This CDR3 comprises 12 residues. V was trimmed by 6 bases and J by 3 bases, leaving 8 bases between them. CDR1 and CDR2 from the germline V gene are LGHDT and YNNKEL (reference sequence). CDR3 amino acids: CASRRRDTEAFF. DNA for the CDR3: TGTGCCAGCAGACGGAGAGACACTGAAGCTTTCTTT.

J is TRBJ2-7 and V is TRBV29-1, with 8 bases matching TRBD2. The CDR3 is 14 amino acids. Germline lookup yields CDR1 SQVTM and CDR2 ANQGSEA. The J segment lost 5 bases and the V segment lost 3 bases, leaving 9 bases of the junction unmatched. CDR3 sequence: CSVEWERGTHEQYF. The CDR3 bases are TGCAGCGTTGAGTGGGAGCGGGGGACCCACGAGCAGTACTTC.

The V gene is TRBV10-3, the J gene TRBJ2-6; the D is unclear. The V gene's germline CDR1 is ENHRY and CDR2 SYGVKD. Trimming cost V 9 bases and J 3 bases, with 9 bases left between them. The CDR3 contains 13 residues. CDR3 region: CAIGNFGANVLTF. DNA of the CDR3: TGTGCCATTGGTAACTTTGGGGCCAACGTCCTGACTTTC.

The V call is TRBV10-1, the J call TRBJ1-2; 7 nucleotides line up with TRBD1. The ends lost 2 bases at V and 6 bases at J; junction bases unmatched: 3. Germline CDR1 is WNHNN and CDR2 is SYGVQD (reference sequence). The CDR3 has 13 amino acids. CDR3 nucleotides: TGCGCCAGCAGTGAGGACAGGGAGAATGGCTACACCTTC. Protein sequence: CASSEDRENGYTF.

As DNA, the CDR3 is TGCAGTGCTAGTCTCGGACAGTCTAACTATGGCTACACCTTC. Protein: CSASLGQSNYGYTF. The chain links TRBV20-1 to TRBJ1-2; D is possibly TRBD1 (6 bases). The CDR3 is 14 amino acids. Germline values: CDR1 DFQATT, CDR2 SNEGSKA (reference sequence). Trimming shortened V by 3 bases and J by 0 bases, and 11 bases separated the two germline ends.

The chain has TRBV5-5 and TRBJ1-3; D might be TRBD1 (5 bases). Looked up from germline, CDR1 is SGHKS and CDR2 is YYEKEE (reference sequence). The CDR3 runs to 16 residues. Trimming removed 0 bases at V and 0 bases at J, with 10 bases between. CDR3 loop: CASSLVREGSGNTIYF. The CDR3 nucleotides read TGTGCCAGCAGCTTGGTCAGGGAGGGCTCTGGAAACACCATATATTTT.

The chain joins TRBV18 to TRBJ1-1; D is undetermined. The V end lost 7 bases, the J end lost 0 bases, and 9 bases lay between the germline ends. The CDR3 is 13 amino acids. Germline V lookup: CDR1 KGHSH, CDR2 LQKENI. The CDR3, as DNA: TGTGCCAGCTGCACAGACATGAACACTGAAGCTTTCTTT. It specifies CASCTDMNTEAFF. Full variable domain (outside the CDR3, taken from reference TRBV18 and TRBJ1-1): NAGVMQNPRHLVRRRGQEARLRCSPMKGHSHVYWYRQLPEEGLKFMVYLQKENIIDESGMPKERFSAEFPKEGPSILRIQQVVRGDSAAYFCASCTDMNTEAFFGQGTRLTVV.

The rearrangement uses TRBV7-2 and TRBJ2-7; 9 bases agree with TRBD1. The CDR3 runs to 15 residues. Germline V lookup: CDR1 SGHTA, CDR2 FQGNSA. The junction had 12 bases not matched to a gene; V was cut back by 9 bases and J by 3 bases. The CDR3 bases are TGTGCCAGTACGGGGGGACAGGGTGCTTTCTACGAGCAGTACTTC. This gives the protein CASTGGQGAFYEQYF.

J is TRBJ1-4 and V is TRBV5-1; D ambiguous. The germline V gene encodes CDR1 SGHRS and CDR2 YFSETQ. The CDR3 is 15 amino acids. Trimming pared 0 bases from V and 0 bases from J, leaving 6 bases between. The CDR3 region is CASSLVLATNEKLFF. DNA of the CDR3: TGCGCCAGCAGCTTGGTCCTCGCAACTAATGAAAAACTGTTTTTT. The variable domain in full, with the rest retrieved from reference TRBV5-1 and TRBJ1-4, is KAGVTQTPRYLIKTRGQQVTLSCSPISGHRSVSWYQQTPGQGLQFLFEYFSETQRNKGNFPGRFSGRQFSNSRSEMNVSTLELGDSALYLCASSLVLATNEKLFFGSGTQLSVL.

The chain employs TRBV7-9 and TRBJ1-1, with 11 bases matching TRBD1. The germline V gene encodes CDR1 SEHNR and CDR2 FQNEAQ (reference sequence). Unmatched junction bases numbered 13, after V lost 5 bases and J lost 5 bases. CDR3 size: 17 residues. The CDR3 DNA is TGTGCCAGCAGCCCGGGACAGGGGGTCTCGGTTTGGACTGAAGCTTTCTTT. Translating it yields CASSPGQGVSVWTEAFF. Variable domain in full (rest from reference TRBV7-9 and TRBJ1-1): DTGVSQNPRHKITKRGQNVTFRCDPISEHNRLYWYRQTLGQGPEFLTYFQNEAQLEKSRLLSDRFSAERPKGSFSTLEIQRTEQGDSAMYLCASSPGQGVSVWTEAFFGQGTRLTVV.

The chain combines TRBV9 with TRBJ1-1, with a tentative D call TRBD1 (5 bases). CDR3 length equals 16 residues. Trimming took off 2 bases at V and 5 bases at J, with 19 bases between the two ends. Per the germline V gene, CDR1 is SGDLS and CDR2 is YYNGEE. In nucleotides, the CDR3 is TGTGCCAGCAGCGTCGGCCCCACAGGTTCGCGGACTGAAGCTTTCTTT. Translation gives CASSVGPTGSRTEAFF.

The chain is built from TRBV19 and TRBJ2-7; TRBD2 agrees at 9 bases. Germline-derived CDR1 and CDR2 are LNHDA and SQIVND (reference sequence). This CDR3 comprises 14 residues. The V gene end was trimmed by 9 bases and the J gene end by 0 bases; junction bases not matched to a gene: 6. CDR3 loop: CASRLAALSYEQYF. For the CDR3, the DNA is TGTGCCAGCCGACTAGCGGCTCTCTCCTACGAGCAGTACTTC.

This chain joins TRBV5-4 and TRBJ1-6, with D perhaps TRBD1 (5 bases). Trimming shortened V by 1 base and J by 10 bases, and 12 bases separated the two germline ends. The CDR3 sequence is 14 residues long. Germline CDR1 and CDR2: SGHNT and YYREEE (reference sequence). The CDR3 DNA sequence: TGTGCCAGCAGCTTGATGGGGGGTCACTCACCCCTCCACTTT. Amino acids: CASSLMGGHSPLHF.

The chain uses TRBV14 and TRBJ1-6, with D unclear. CDR3 length equals 13 residues. CDR1 and CDR2 (germline): SGHDN, FVKESK. Between the trimmed V and J ends, which lost 6 bases and 7 bases, there was a span of 10 bases. CDR3 residues: CASRQTQNSPLHF. The CDR3 region has the DNA TGTGCCAGCAGACAAACTCAGAATTCACCCCTCCACTTT.

V gene TRBV12-5 combines with J gene TRBJ1-6, with D possibly matching TRBD1 (6 bases). From germline, CDR1 is LGHNT and CDR2 FRNRAP. This CDR3 comprises 16 residues. Trimming pared 1 base from V and 7 bases from J, leaving 14 bases between. The CDR3 region is CASGLASSGVNSPLHF. DNA of the CDR3: TGTGCTAGTGGTTTGGCCTCTTCAGGGGTGAATTCACCCCTCCACTTT.

This chain links TRBV5-1 with TRBJ1-1, with TRBD1 as a possible D gene (5 bases). This CDR3 contains 14 residues. Trimming removed 4 bases from V and 6 bases from J, with 16 bases in between. CDR1 and CDR2 from the germline V gene are SGHRS and YFSETQ. The CDR3, as DNA: TGCGCCAGCAGCCTTCTCTCGACAGTTTCTGAAGCTTTCTTT. As protein: CASSLLSTVSEAFF. Full variable domain (outside the CDR3, taken from reference TRBV5-1 and TRBJ1-1): KAGVTQTPRYLIKTRGQQVTLSCSPISGHRSVSWYQQTPGQGLQFLFEYFSETQRNKGNFPGRFSGRQFSNSRSEMNVSTLELGDSALYLCASSLLSTVSEAFFGQGTRLTVV.

V gene TRBV3-1 (or the pseudogene TRBV3-2) combines with J gene TRBJ1-4, with D perhaps matching TRBD1 (5 bases). The germline CDR1 and CDR2 sequences are LGHDT and YNNKEL (reference sequence). Trimming cost V 0 bases and J 8 bases, with 10 bases left between them. CDR3 length: 14 residues. CDR3 protein: CASSQDGGREKLFF. CDR3 DNA sequence: TGTGCCAGCAGCCAAGATGGGGGGAGGGAAAAACTGTTTTTT.

V is TRBV7-2 and J is TRBJ2-7; D may be TRBD2 (7 bases). The CDR3 sequence is 14 residues long. V lost 1 base and J lost 2, with 9 bases in between. Germline CDR1 reads SGHTA; CDR2 reads FQGNSA. The CDR3 loop reads CASSLGGGAYEQYF. The CDR3 DNA sequence: TGTGCCAGCAGCTTAGGAGGGGGGGCCTACGAGCAGTACTTC. The full variable domain, completed using reference TRBV7-2 and TRBJ2-7, is GAGVSQSPSNKVTEKGKDVELRCDPISGHTALYWYRQSLGQGLEFLIYFQGNSAPDKSGLPSDRFSAERTGGSVSTLTIQRTQQEDSAVYLCASSLGGGAYEQYFGPGTRLTVT.

This chain joins TRBV21-1 and TRBJ1-1; the table's D call of TRBD1 was not tested on the DNA. TRBV21-1 is classified as a pseudogene. This CDR3 is 16 amino acids long. The CDR3 DNA reads TGTGCCAGCAGCACTGAACAGGCGATAAGGAACACTGAAGCTTTCTTT. It is translated as CASSTEQAIRNTEAFF.

In nucleotides, the CDR3 is TGTGCCAGCAGTCGACAGGGGGCTACTGTCGGGGACTATGGCTACACCTTC. Translation gives CASSRQGATVGDYGYTF. This sequence joins TRBV2 and TRBJ1-2; 10 bases line up with TRBD1. Trimming at V came to 5 bases and at J to 3 bases, leaving 12 bases not matched to a gene. Per germline, CDR1 SNHLY and CDR2 FYNNEI. The CDR3 is 17 amino acids.

This sequence joins TRBV12-5 and TRBJ2-2, with 11 bases lining up with TRBD1. V trimming: 7 bases; J trimming: 4 bases; junction bases outside the gene matches: 8. CDR3 size: 16 residues. CDR1 and CDR2 (germline): LGHNT, FRNRAP. CDR3 protein: CASAYPGTGGTGELFF. For the CDR3, the DNA is TGTGCTAGTGCTTACCCCGGGACAGGGGGCACCGGGGAGCTGTTTTTT.

This chain connects TRBV20-1 to TRBJ1-4; tentative D call: TRBD1 (6 bases). Germline lookup yields CDR1 DFQATT and CDR2 SNEGSKA (reference sequence). V lost 6 bases to trimming and J lost 3 bases, with 14 bases between them. CDR3 length: 14 amino acids. The CDR3 here is CSASADRANEKLFF. CDR3 coding DNA: TGCAGTGCGAGTGCGGACAGAGCTAATGAAAAACTGTTTTTT.

The chain uses TRBV7-2 and TRBJ1-2; 7 bases fit TRBD1. This CDR3 spans 14 amino acids. The V gene end was trimmed by 5 bases and the J gene end by 4 bases; junction bases not matched to a gene: 7. Per the germline V gene, CDR1 is SGHTA and CDR2 is FQGNSA. CDR3 sequence: CASSERQGPYGYTF. DNA for the CDR3: TGTGCCAGCAGCGAAAGACAGGGCCCCTATGGCTACACCTTC. The full variable domain, completed using reference TRBV7-2 and TRBJ1-2, is GAGVSQSPSNKVTEKGKDVELRCDPISGHTALYWYRQSLGQGLEFLIYFQGNSAPDKSGLPSDRFSAERTGGSVSTLTIQRTQQEDSAVYLCASSERQGPYGYTFGSGTRLTVV.

This clone appeared a few times. In DNA, the CDR3 is TGTGCCAGCAGCCCAATCTTCAGACCCCCGCAGTATTTT. This encodes CASSPIFRPPQYF. The V call is TRBV3-1 (or the pseudogene TRBV3-2), the J call TRBJ2-3; D gene uncertain. This CDR3 contains 13 residues. Trimming left V 4 bases short and J 10 bases short, with 15 bases between. The V gene's germline CDR1 is LGHDT and CDR2 YNNKEL (reference sequence).

This sequence joins TRBV11-2 and TRBJ2-5; D is unresolved. Trimming pared 7 bases from V and 3 bases from J, leaving 15 bases between. Germline V gene lookup returns CDR1 SGHAT and CDR2 FQNNGV. The CDR3 consists of 14 residues. Here the CDR3 reads CASTRATPEETQYF. CDR3 nucleotide sequence: TGTGCCAGCACCCGCGCAACCCCCGAAGAGACCCAGTACTTC. Complete variable domain (other parts from reference TRBV11-2 and TRBJ2-5): EAGVAQSPRYKIIEKRQSVAFWCNPISGHATLYWYQQILGQGPKLLIQFQNNGVVDDSQLPKDRFSAERLKGVDSTLKIQPAKLEDSAVYLCASTRATPEETQYFGPGTRLLVL.

V usage is TRBV6-6 and J usage is TRBJ1-6, with D possibly matching TRBD1 (6 bases). The CDR3 is made up of 16 amino acids. The V end was cut by 5 bases, the J end by 1 base, with 12 bases between. Germline CDR1 MNHNY, CDR2 SVGAGI (reference sequence). The CDR3 sequence: CASSKQGSSYNSPLHF. CDR3 DNA: TGTGCCAGCAGTAAACAGGGTTCGTCCTATAATTCACCCCTCCACTTT.